The following is a T cell receptor (beta chain) sequence with its context. It has no known antigen specificity. No quality values exist for individual bases; no much larger clone is one base distant. The cohort comprised hundreds of healthy bone marrow donors. At the time of sampling, all cohort members were nominally healthy, though unrecorded immune exposures were likely present. The donor tested CMV seropositive and was one of the 289 seropositive cohort members. Every donor gave a peripheral blood sample, and the peripheral blood mononuclear cells from that sample were used for TCR beta sequencing. Genomic DNA extraction from the blood cell samples was performed with the Qiagen DNeasy Blood Extraction Kit. This specimen comes from a study of cytomegalovirus exposure and HLA in healthy donors (dated by TCRdb to about 2017). Regarding the research as a whole: An earlier analysis of several hundred of the donors reported roughly 300 Gb of sequence data and some 100 million unique TCR beta sequences from 150 million to 200 million T cells. An early release covering roughly 600 HLA-typed donors comprised 300 to 350 gigabases of sequencing data and 85 million to 100 million unique TCR sequences. Of the roughly 400 genotyped donors, 75% to 85% were placed in the genetic ancestry cluster associated with self-reported Caucasian donors. The study aimed to test whether signatures of past pathogen exposure could be identified by cataloging public T cell receptors. The study profiled the T cell repertoires of hundreds of subjects by immunosequencing and related them to cytomegalovirus serostatus. In addition to the first cohort of several hundred subjects, a separate validation cohort of around 110 different subjects was used. To predict cytomegalovirus infection status, the study combined high-throughput TCR immunosequencing, statistical association of individual TCRs with disease status, and machine learning. To study patterns of TCR occurrence, a later analysis re-analyzed previously published TCR beta repertoires from just over 650 donors and added high-resolution HLA genotyping. Rather than drawing on any new phenotypic data, the later analysis identified candidate immune exposures from TCR beta sequences and the way those sequences occurred across donors. In an earlier analysis of about 590 of the donors, high-throughput TCR beta sequencing was used to judge whether each TCR beta V gene segment behaved as functional or pseudogenic. Donor age, sex, ethnicity and CMV serostatus were collected together with the repertoire data. A later genetic analysis took genome-wide SNP genotypes for about three fifths of the roughly 670 donors and used that subset as a discovery cohort. All discovery cohort repertoires had been generated on a single sequencing platform. HLA typing covered class I and class II loci at four-digit resolution. Typing coverage varied by locus: about 620-630 donors for A, B, C, DRB1 and DQB1; approximately 500 for DQA1; more than 600 for DPA1; roughly 470 for DPB1. Four to six DR-DQ haplotypes were handled as single units for association and clustering, since linkage in the cohort was strong. Among some 410 genotyped donors of the cohort, an average of around 250,000 unique TCR beta nucleotide sequences was sequenced per donor, of which about 18% were non-productive.

Study-wide conclusions, independent of this receptor: Broadly in line with IMGT annotations, most TCR beta V segments showed up in productive rearrangements about 87% or about 30% of the time in an earlier analysis of 587 of the donors. According to a later genetic analysis, donors in an Asian-associated ancestry cluster had fewer N-insertions in productive TCRs than the approximately 700-donor mean. Immune exposure information for the cohort was limited to CMV serostatus. In a later analysis, 16,951 TCR beta sequences were associated with specific HLA alleles at a false discovery rate of 0.05. The authors suggested that the approach could potentially be generalized to other disease states and immunological phenotypes. A few of the identified cytomegalovirus-associated TCR beta chains were confirmed in vitro to be specific for cytomegalovirus antigens. Some IMGT-functional V segments, including TRBV6-2 and TRBV6-3, could not be told apart with the 87-base-pair reads, so those segments were excluded. While some public TCRs were present in many individuals, most TCR sequences turned up only very rarely across donors. When HLA alleles, especially DR and DQ, strongly co-occurred, TCR associations were difficult to assign to individual alleles. In a later analysis, TCR association rates were found to vary across HLA loci, with the most associated TCRs seen for DRB1 alleles and the fewest for HLA-C alleles. According to a later analysis, most CMV-associated TCR beta chains appeared to be HLA-restricted, and the HLA associations seemed to be driven largely by CMV exposure. The earlier analysis of approximately 590 of the donors excluded approximately 17 rarely observed V segments, including chromosome 9 orphons, because counts were too low. Because HLA typing was unavailable for some donors at each locus, only the typed subset was used in association tests. Correlated functional status among segregating V segments might reflect linkage disequilibrium, but an unknown experimental factor could not be ruled out. In a later analysis, HLA-associated TCR beta chains showed more clonal expansion and lower generation probabilities than non-associated chains that were equally common. A cluster of highly shared sequence variants was judged likely to be a technical artifact of the sequencing pipeline. Several of the top co-occurrence clusters appeared to be linked to parvovirus B19, influenza, CMV and Epstein-Barr virus, according to a later analysis. The cohort was sequenced for TCR beta chains only, and without alpha or paired-chain data the features that could be detected were limited. The study gave a list of under 200 TCR beta chains associated with cytomegalovirus. V-gene and J-gene trimming of TCR beta chains was associated with a missense DCLRE1C variant in a later genetic analysis, and the association was replicated in an independent cohort. The classifier was reported to diagnose cytomegalovirus status with high specificity and sensitivity in both the original cohort and the validation cohort. A further reported finding was that TCR beta sequences accurately predicted the HLA-A and HLA-B alleles for most subjects in the first cohort. Presence/absence analyses assumed roughly uniform sequencing depth across donors, an assumption that may not hold.

From the cysteine through the phenylalanine, the CDR3 covers 11 amino acids. Of all the DNA, just the CDR3 is kept, 33 bases in frame from base 1. Trimming at the junction amounts to 3 bases on V and 9 bases on J, and the germline ends lie 9 bases apart. The germline V gene yields WSHSY for CDR1 and SAAADI for CDR2. The library was prepared using the immunoSEQ multiplex PCR assay. For the multiplex PCR, a mixture combining 60 forward primers for TCR Vbeta segments and 13 reverse primers for TCR Jbeta segments was used. Amplification of the CDR3 region of rearranged TCR beta genes was performed with a multiplex PCR assay on genomic DNA. The Illumina HiSeq System was used to sequence the amplified TCR beta libraries as 87-base-pair reads. The paper's processing steps were these. In a later analysis, roughly 80 million unique TCR beta chains were counted across the 650 to 700 repertoires, and roughly 11 million of these chains were shared by at least two donors. To remove PCR and sequencing errors, raw reads were error-corrected and collapsed into unique sequences using a nearest-neighbor algorithm that merged closely related sequences. To assign V, D and J gene segments, CDR3 sequences were aligned to IMGT reference sequences. For a sequence to be retained, at least a six-nucleotide match to both a V gene segment and a J gene segment was required. A rearrangement counted as productive if the CDR3 had no stop codons and remained in frame with V and J, and every other rearrangement counted as non-productive. CDR3 was defined by IMGT convention, running from the second conserved V-encoded cysteine to the conserved J-encoded phenylalanine. Sequences without an unambiguous match to a single V gene segment were excluded from the earlier analysis of about 600 of the donors. In an earlier analysis of approximately 560 of the donors, a V segment was called functional when productive rearrangements were above 56.7%, and segregating when the standard deviation between donors exceeded 5%. A statistical classification framework was developed to diagnose cytomegalovirus status using the catalog of TCR beta chain sequences. A later analysis assigned V and J genes by comparing TCR nucleotide sequences with IMGT/GENE-DB human TR gene sequences. Using the TCRdist pipeline, a later analysis assigned CDR3 sequences along with most-parsimonious VDJ recombination scenarios. In a later analysis, every TCR beta chain was defined by the combination of its CDR3 amino acid sequence and its V-gene family, and reads without a unique V-gene family were dropped. As a way to deal with suspected cross-contamination and a sequencing artifact, a later analysis dropped roughly 620 nucleotide sequences that were highly shared and had low generation probability. In a later analysis, a clonal expansion index for each public chain was calculated from normalized within-repertoire ranks of inferred template counts. A later analysis computed generation probabilities with a VDJ recombination model fitted to out-of-frame rearrangements, and checked the results against IGoR. In a later analysis, hypergeometric tests were used to score TCR-TCR, TCR-HLA and TCR-CMV co-occurrence, with a repertoire-size bias correction applied to TCR pairs. To estimate false discovery rates, a later analysis permuted the HLA or CMV assignments 20 times. In a later analysis, co-occurring TCRs were grouped using DBSCAN, with TCRdist sequence similarity added in when clustering inside HLA-allele-positive subsets. For co-occurrence clustering, repertoires with fewer than 30,000 or more than 120,000 public chains were excluded, along with about five repertoires with anomalous nucleotide sharing. As stored in TCRdb, this immuneACCESS dataset retains in-frame rearrangements with V and J assigned. A fraction of the clones does not appear; measured against another copy, unresolved V genes explain less than half of the discrepancy, and the remainder lacks a known reason. V and J calls and clone size come straight from that table; D and trimming were deduced from the DNA. Across this sample there are some 140,000 clones, with 75% to 85% seen only once. 4.5% to 7% of the sample goes to the ten largest clones.

The TCR originated in a woman in her thirties or forties in good health and CMV-seropositive. This chain is built from TRBV10-2 and TRBJ2-7; confidence is insufficient to name the D gene. Source material: PBMCs. This receptor has the CDR3 CASSETGGQYF. In nucleotides, the sequence is TGCGCCAGCAGTGAAACGGGTGGGCAGTACTTC.